One T cell receptor beta chain is described in this entry. Its antigen is currently not known. Base quality data are lacking; no much larger clone is found one base away. Trimming takes 2 bases from V and 2 bases from J, and the germline ends sit 10 bases apart. The CDR1 and CDR2 encoded by the germline V gene are MNHNS and SASEGT. Its CDR3 holds 15 amino acids, cysteine through phenylalanine. Of all the DNA, just the CDR3 is kept, 45 bases in frame from base 1. The receptor library was made with the immunoSEQ multiplex PCR assay. RNA was extracted from all samples and reverse transcribed into cDNA, which served as template for TCR sequencing. SuperScript III was used to make first-strand cDNA, primed with a 2:1 mix of oligo-dT and random hexamers. Amplification bias was assessed with a synthetic immune receptor repertoire, and residual bias was removed computationally. In the paper's pipeline: After raw reads were preprocessed to remove errors, the CDR3 was defined following IMGT conventions as running from the conserved cysteine to phenylalanine. Clonality was computed as 1 minus the Shannon entropy, with the entropy normalized by log2 of the number of productive unique TCRs. CD4 or CD8 identity of scalp clones was inferred by cross-referencing scalp TCRbeta sequences with sorted blood CD4 and CD8 repertoires. TCRdb provides this immuneACCESS table in a form limited to in-frame rearrangements. Some clones are lacking; in checked studies, under half of them reflect an unresolved V gene, and why the rest are absent is not known. The DNA was the basis for D and trimming; V, J and clone size are from that table. Here the sample has approximately 150,000 clones; more than 85% occur a single time. Over 10% of the sample comes from the top ten.

The sample's time point, from its label and the paper: 4 weeks on oral tofacitinib. The treatment or condition label, as the study defines it: oral pan-JAK inhibitor, 5-10 mg twice daily. Lesional scalp punch biopsies and peripheral blood were obtained from alopecia areata patients. After PBMCs were isolated by density centrifugation and stained for CD3, CD4 and CD8, a FACSAria was used to sort CD4+ and CD8+ T cells. The data stem from a study of CD8+ T cells in alopecia areata (dated by TCRdb to 2017 to 2018). Study-wide context: Treated patients were enrolled in an open-label pilot trial of oral tofacitinib at 5 to 10 mg twice daily for moderate-to-severe alopecia areata. Tofacitinib was administered for 6 to 18 months, and 6 months of follow-up off drug were then conducted to assess delayed response and recurrence. For the treated patients, the SALT score, which quantifies what percentage of scalp surface area is affected, served as the measure of disease severity. High-throughput TCRbeta sequencing was used to examine T cell clonal expansion in alopecia areata in both the C3H/HeJ mouse model and human patients. In humans, TCRbeta sequencing was performed on scalp tissue and on sorted CD4+ and CD8+ peripheral blood T cells from healthy controls and from patients with patchy or totalis/universalis alopecia areata. Biopsies were taken from tofacitinib-treated patients at baseline and again at 4 and 24 weeks into treatment, and several of those patients also had a later scalp biopsy. Scalp clonality was compared across normal scalp (n=4), patchy alopecia areata scalp (n=8), and alopecia totalis/universalis scalp (n=8). RNA was extracted with the PAXgene miRNA kit for fixed scalp, the miRNeasy kit for PBMCs, and the RNeasy kit for mouse skin. immunoSEQ multiplex PCR using 35 Vbeta forward primers and 13 Jbeta reverse primers was used to amplify TCRbeta CDR3 regions.

Summary of the overall study and its limitations: Many expanded lesional clones persisted in scalp and blood during tofacitinib treatment, which may partly explain relapse after stopping treatment. TCR sequences shared between patients were less clear than in mice, possibly partly because of HLA diversity in the patient population. Tofacitinib significantly lowered scalp clonality and the number of expanded CD8+ clones among the top 100 scalp clones. Because the treated cohort was small and included a single nonresponder, larger studies are needed to assess links between baseline CD8+ expansion and response. Compared with normal scalp, lesional scalp, particularly in alopecia totalis/universalis, had higher clonality and more expanded CD8+ clones, which suggests antigenic drive. Unlike mouse skin, which is dominated by gammadelta T cells, normal human skin has resident alphabeta T cells that are also sequenced, and this complicates analysis of the scalp TCR repertoire.

This TCR derives from a human donor with alopecia areata. The starting material was CD8+ T cells sorted from blood, obtained at week 4, from a patient treated with tofacitinib. The rearranged chain carries TRBV6-1 and TRBJ1-5; no D segment can be confidently identified. The CDR3 region reads CASSESVEGNQPQHF. The DNA sequence is TGTGCCAGCAGTGAATCGGTGGAGGGCAATCAGCCCCAGCATTTT.